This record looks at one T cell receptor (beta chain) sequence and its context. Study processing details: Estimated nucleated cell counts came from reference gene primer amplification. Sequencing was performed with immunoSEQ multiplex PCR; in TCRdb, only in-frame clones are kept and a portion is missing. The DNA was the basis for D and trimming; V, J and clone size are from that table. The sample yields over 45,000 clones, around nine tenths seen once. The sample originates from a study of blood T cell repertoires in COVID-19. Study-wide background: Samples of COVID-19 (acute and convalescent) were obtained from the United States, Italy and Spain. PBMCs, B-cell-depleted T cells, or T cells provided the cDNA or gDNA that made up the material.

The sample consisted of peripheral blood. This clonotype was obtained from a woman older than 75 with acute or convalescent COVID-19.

The DNA of the CDR3 is TGTGCCAGCAGAGGGAGGGCAGGCACTGAAGCTTTCTTT. Amino acids: CASRGRAGTEAFF. The chain carries TRBV7-2 and TRBJ1-1; D ambiguous. The CDR3 consists of 13 residues. The germline V gene encodes CDR1 SGHTA and CDR2 FQGNSA. The V end was cut by 6 bases, the J end by 4 bases, with 12 bases between.